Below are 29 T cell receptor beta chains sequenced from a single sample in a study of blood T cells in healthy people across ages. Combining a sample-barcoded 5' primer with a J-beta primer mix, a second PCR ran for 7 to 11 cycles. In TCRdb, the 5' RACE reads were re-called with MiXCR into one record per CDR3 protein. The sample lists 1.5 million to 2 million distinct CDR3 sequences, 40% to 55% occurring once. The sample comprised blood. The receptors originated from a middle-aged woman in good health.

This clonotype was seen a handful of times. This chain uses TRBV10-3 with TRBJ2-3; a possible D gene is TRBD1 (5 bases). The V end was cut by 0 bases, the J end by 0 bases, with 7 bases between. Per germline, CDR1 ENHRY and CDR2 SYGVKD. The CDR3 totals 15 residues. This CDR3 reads CAISESTASTDTQYF. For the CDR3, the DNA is TGTGCCATCAGTGAGTCGACAGCTAGCACAGATACGCAGTATTTT.

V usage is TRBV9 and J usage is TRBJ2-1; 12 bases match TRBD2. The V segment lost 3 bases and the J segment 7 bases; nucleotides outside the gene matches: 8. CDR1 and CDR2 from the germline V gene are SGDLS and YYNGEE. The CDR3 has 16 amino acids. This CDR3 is CASSGTGLAGSNEQFF. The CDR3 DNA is TGTGCCAGCAGCGGGACAGGACTAGCGGGGAGTAATGAGCAGTTCTTC.

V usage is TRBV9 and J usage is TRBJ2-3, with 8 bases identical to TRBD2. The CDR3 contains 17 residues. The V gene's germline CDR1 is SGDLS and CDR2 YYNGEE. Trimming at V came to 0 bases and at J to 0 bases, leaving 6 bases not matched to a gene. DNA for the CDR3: TGTGCCAGCAGCGTAGCGGGAGGGGCTCCTAGCACAGATACGCAGTATTTT. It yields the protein CASSVAGGAPSTDTQYF.

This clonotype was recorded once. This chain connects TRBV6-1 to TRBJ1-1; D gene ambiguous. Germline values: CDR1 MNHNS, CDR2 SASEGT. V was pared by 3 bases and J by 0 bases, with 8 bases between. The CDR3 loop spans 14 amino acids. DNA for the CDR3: TGTGCCAGCAGTGATAAGAGAATGAACACTGAAGCTTTCTTT. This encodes CASSDKRMNTEAFF.

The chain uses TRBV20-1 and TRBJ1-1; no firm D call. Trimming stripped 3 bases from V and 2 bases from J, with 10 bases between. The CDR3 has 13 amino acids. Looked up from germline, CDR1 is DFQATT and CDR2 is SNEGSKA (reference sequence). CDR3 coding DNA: TGCAGTGCTAGCGGCAGATTAAACACTGAAGCTTTCTTT. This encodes CSASGRLNTEAFF.

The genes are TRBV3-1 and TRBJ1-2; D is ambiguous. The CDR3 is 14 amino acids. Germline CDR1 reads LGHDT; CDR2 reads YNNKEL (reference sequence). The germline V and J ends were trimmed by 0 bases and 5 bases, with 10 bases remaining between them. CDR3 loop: CASSQDTSTYGYTF. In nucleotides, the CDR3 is TGTGCCAGCAGCCAAGATACTTCGACTTATGGCTACACCTTC.

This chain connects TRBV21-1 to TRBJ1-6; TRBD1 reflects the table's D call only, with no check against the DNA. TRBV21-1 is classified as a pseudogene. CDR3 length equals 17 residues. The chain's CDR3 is CASSKSSTGESNSPLHF. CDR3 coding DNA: TGTGCCAGCAGCAAATCCAGCACAGGGGAAAGTAATTCACCCCTCCACTTT.

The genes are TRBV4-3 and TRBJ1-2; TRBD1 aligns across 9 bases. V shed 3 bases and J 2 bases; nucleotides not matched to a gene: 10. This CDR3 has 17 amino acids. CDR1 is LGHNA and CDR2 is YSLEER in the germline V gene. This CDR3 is CASSQISRDRANYGYTF. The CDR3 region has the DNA TGCGCCAGCAGCCAGATAAGTCGGGACAGGGCCAACTATGGCTACACCTTC.

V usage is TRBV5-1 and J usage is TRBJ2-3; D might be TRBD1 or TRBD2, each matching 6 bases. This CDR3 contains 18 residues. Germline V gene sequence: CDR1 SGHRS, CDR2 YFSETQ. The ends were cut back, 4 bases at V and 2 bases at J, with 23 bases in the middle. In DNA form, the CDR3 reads TGCGCCAGCAGCCCCCCAGGGGCGCAGGGGAGGCACACAGATACGCAGTATTTT. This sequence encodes CASSPPGAQGRHTDTQYF. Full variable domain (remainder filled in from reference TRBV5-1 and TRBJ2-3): KAGVTQTPRYLIKTRGQQVTLSCSPISGHRSVSWYQQTPGQGLQFLFEYFSETQRNKGNFPGRFSGRQFSNSRSEMNVSTLELGDSALYLCASSPPGAQGRHTDTQYFGPGTRLTVL.

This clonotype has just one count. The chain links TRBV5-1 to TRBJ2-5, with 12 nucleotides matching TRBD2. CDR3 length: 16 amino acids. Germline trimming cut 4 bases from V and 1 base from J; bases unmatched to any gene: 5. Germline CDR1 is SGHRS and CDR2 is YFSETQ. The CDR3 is CASSRWTSGTQETQYF. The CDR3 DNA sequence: TGCGCCAGCAGCAGATGGACTAGCGGGACCCAAGAGACCCAGTACTTC. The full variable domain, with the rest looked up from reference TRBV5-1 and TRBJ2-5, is KAGVTQTPRYLIKTRGQQVTLSCSPISGHRSVSWYQQTPGQGLQFLFEYFSETQRNKGNFPGRFSGRQFSNSRSEMNVSTLELGDSALYLCASSRWTSGTQETQYFGPGTRLLVL.

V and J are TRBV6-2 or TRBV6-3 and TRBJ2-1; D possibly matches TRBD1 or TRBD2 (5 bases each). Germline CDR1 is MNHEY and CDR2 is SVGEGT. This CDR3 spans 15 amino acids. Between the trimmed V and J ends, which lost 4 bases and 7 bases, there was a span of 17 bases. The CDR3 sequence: CASSLTYSGSNEQFF. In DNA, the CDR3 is TGTGCCAGCAGTTTAACATATTCAGGGAGTAATGAGCAGTTCTTC.

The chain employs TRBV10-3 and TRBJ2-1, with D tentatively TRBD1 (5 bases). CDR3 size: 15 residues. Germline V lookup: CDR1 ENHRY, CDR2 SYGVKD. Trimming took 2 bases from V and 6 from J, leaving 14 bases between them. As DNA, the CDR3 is TGTGCCATCAGTGAGCCGACAGACCGGGCCAATGAGCAGTTCTTC. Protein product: CAISEPTDRANEQFF.

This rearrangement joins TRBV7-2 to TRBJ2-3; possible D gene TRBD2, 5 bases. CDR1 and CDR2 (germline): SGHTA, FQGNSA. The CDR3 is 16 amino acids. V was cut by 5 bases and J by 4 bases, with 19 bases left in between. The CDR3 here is CASSLGLVSTADTQYF. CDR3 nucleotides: TGTGCCAGCAGCCTCGGACTGGTTTCAACAGCAGATACGCAGTATTTT. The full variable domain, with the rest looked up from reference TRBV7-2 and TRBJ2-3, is GAGVSQSPSNKVTEKGKDVELRCDPISGHTALYWYRQSLGQGLEFLIYFQGNSAPDKSGLPSDRFSAERTGGSVSTLTIQRTQQEDSAVYLCASSLGLVSTADTQYFGPGTRLTVL.

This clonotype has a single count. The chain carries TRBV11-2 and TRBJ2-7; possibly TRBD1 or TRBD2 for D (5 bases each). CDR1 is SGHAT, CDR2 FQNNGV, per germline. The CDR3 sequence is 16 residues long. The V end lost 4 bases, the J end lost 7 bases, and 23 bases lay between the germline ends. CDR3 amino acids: CASSSEGVEVINEQYF. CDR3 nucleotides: TGTGCCAGCAGCTCCGAAGGGGTGGAGGTGATCAATGAGCAGTACTTC.

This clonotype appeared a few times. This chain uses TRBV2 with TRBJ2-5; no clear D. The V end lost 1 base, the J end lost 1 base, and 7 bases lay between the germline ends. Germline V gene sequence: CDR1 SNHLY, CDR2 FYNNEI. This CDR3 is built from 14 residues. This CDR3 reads CASSEDRSQETQYF. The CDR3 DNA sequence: TGTGCCAGCAGTGAAGACAGATCCCAAGAGACCCAGTACTTC.

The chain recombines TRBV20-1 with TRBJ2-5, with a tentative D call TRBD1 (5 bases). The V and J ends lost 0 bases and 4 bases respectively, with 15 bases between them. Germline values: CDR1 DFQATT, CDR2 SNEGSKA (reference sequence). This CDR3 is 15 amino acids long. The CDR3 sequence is CSARDGKGLPETQYF. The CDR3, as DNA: TGCAGTGCTAGAGATGGCAAGGGGCTACCAGAGACCCAGTACTTC.

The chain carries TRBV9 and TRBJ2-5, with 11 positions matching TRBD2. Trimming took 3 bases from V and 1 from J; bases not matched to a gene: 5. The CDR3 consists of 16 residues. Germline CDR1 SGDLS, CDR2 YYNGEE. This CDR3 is CASSAGLAGIQETQYF. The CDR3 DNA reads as TGTGCCAGCAGCGCTGGACTAGCGGGTATCCAAGAGACCCAGTACTTC. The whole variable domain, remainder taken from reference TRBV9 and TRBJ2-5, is DSGVTQTPKHLITATGQRVTLRCSPRSGDLSVYWYQQSLDQGLQFLIQYYNGEERAKGNILERFSAQQFPDLHSELNLSSLELGDSALYFCASSAGLAGIQETQYFGPGTRLLVL.

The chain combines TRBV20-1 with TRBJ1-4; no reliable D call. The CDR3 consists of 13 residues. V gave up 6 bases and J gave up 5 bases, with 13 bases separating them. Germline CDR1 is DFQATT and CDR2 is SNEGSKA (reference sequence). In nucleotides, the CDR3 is TGCAGTGCCCCGGTAGTGAGAAATGAAAAACTGTTTTTT. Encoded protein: CSAPVVRNEKLFF.

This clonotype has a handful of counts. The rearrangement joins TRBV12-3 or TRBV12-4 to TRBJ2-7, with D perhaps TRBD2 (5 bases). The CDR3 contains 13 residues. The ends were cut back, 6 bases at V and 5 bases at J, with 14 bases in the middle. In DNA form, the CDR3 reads TGTGCCAGCAGCCACGCCGAGGGCCACGAGCAGTACTTC. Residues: CASSHAEGHEQYF.

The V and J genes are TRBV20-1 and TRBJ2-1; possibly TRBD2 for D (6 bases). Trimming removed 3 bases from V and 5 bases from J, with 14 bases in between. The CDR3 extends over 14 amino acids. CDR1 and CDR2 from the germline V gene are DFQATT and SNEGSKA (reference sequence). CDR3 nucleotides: TGCAGTGCTAGGGACGCATGGAGGGACAATGAGCAGTTCTTC. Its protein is CSARDAWRDNEQFF.

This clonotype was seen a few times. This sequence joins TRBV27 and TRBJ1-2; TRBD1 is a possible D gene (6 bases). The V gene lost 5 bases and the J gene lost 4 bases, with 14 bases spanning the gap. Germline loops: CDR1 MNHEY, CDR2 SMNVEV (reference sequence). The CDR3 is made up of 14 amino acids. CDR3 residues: CASSEGGPIYGYTF. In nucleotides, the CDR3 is TGTGCCAGCAGTGAAGGGGGACCCATCTATGGCTACACCTTC.

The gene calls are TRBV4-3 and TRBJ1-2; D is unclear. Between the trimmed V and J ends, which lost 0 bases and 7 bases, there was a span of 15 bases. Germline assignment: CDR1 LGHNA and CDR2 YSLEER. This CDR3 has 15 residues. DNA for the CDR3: TGCGCCAGCAGCCAAGATCGGGGTACCACGGGTGGCTACACCTTC. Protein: CASSQDRGTTGGYTF.

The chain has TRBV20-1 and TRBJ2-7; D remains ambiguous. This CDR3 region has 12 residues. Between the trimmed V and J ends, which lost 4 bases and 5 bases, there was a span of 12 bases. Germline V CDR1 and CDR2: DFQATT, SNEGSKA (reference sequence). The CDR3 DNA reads TGCAGTGCTAATCCAGGTCCCCACGAGCAGTACTTC. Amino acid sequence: CSANPGPHEQYF.

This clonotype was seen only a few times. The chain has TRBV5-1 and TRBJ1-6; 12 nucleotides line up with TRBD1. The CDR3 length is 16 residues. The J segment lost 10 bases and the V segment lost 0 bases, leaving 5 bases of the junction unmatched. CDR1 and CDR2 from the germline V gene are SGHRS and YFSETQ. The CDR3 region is CASSLGPGTGGSPLHF. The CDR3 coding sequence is TGCGCCAGCAGCTTGGGCCCCGGGACAGGGGGCTCACCCCTCCACTTT.

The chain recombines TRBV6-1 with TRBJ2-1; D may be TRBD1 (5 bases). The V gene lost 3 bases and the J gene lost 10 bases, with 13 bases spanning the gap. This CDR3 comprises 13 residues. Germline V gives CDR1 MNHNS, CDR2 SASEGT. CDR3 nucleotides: TGTGCCAGCAGTGACAGACAGCCGGAAGAGCAGTTCTTC. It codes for CASSDRQPEEQFF.

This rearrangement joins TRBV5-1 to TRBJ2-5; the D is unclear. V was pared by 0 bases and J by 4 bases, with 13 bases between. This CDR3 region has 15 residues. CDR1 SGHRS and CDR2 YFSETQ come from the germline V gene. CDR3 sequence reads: CASSLAGQQLETQYF. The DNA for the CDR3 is TGCGCCAGCAGCTTGGCCGGTCAGCAATTAGAGACCCAGTACTTC.

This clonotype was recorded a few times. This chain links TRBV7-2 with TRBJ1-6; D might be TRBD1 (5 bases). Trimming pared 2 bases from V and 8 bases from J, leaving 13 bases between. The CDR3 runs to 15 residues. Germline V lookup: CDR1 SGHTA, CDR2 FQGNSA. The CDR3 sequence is CASSLLGDRDSPLHF. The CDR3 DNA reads TGTGCCAGCAGCTTACTAGGGGATCGGGATTCACCCCTCCACTTT.

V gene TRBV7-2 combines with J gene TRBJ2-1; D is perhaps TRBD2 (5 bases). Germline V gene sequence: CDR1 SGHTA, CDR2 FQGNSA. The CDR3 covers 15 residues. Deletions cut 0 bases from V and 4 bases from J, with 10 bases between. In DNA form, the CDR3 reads TGTGCCAGCAGCTTAGCGGGAGTGGGTTACAATGAGCAGTTCTTC. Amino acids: CASSLAGVGYNEQFF.

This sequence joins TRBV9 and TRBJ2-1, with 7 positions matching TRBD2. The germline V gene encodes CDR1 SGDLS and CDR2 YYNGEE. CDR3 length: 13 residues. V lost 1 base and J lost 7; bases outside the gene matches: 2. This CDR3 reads CASSVMGGNEQFF. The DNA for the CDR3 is TGTGCCAGCAGCGTAATGGGGGGGAATGAGCAGTTCTTC.